The next 20 T cell receptor beta chains were all read from a single sample in a study of vaccination and CD4 T cells after COVID-19. Their antigens are not known. Cultured CD4+ T-cell DNA underwent Oncomine TCR Beta short-read sequencing. TCRdb called the PCR reads again in MiXCR, with one record for every CDR3 protein. The sample holds under 9,000 distinct CDR3 sequences, roughly 73% seen once. Treatment meaning: roughly ten-day PBMC culture with coronavirus spike peptide pools or control peptides (ViraFEST assay). The sample consisted of CD4+ T cells from blood, cultured in vitro. The receptors were sampled from a human donor who had recovered from COVID-19.

This sequence joins TRBV6-5 and TRBJ1-1, with a possible D match to TRBD1 (5 bases). Between the trimmed V and J ends, which lost 2 bases and 1 base, there was a span of 8 bases. The CDR3 is 14 residues long. Germline lookup yields CDR1 MNHEY and CDR2 SVGAGI. The DNA of the CDR3 is TGTGCCAGCAGTTACAGCAGGGAGAACACTGAAGCTTTCTTT. Its protein is CASSYSRENTEAFF.

The gene calls are TRBV19 and TRBJ2-6; D gene unclear. Trimming removed 3 bases at V and 8 bases at J, with 11 bases between. This CDR3 region has 14 residues. CDR1 is LNHDA and CDR2 is SQIVND in the germline V gene (reference sequence). The CDR3 nucleotides read TGTGCCAGTAGTATCGGAACCGAGTCCAACGTCCTGACTTTC. Translating it yields CASSIGTESNVLTF.

This clonotype was observed a handful of times. J is TRBJ1-3 and V is TRBV6-1; D unresolved. Deletions cut 1 base from V and 0 bases from J, with 13 bases between. Germline V gene sequence: CDR1 MNHNS, CDR2 SASEGT. The CDR3 has 17 amino acids. The CDR3 is CASSEVAGVGSGNTIYF. CDR3 nucleotides: TGTGCCAGCAGTGAAGTCGCCGGGGTGGGCTCTGGAAACACCATATATTTT.

The CDR3 bases are TGCAGTGCTAGATCCTCCGGGACAGGCGAATATGGCTACACCTTC. Translated, it gives CSARSSGTGEYGYTF. This chain connects TRBV20-1 to TRBJ1-2; 8 nucleotides match TRBD1. The trim removed 2 bases at V and 5 bases at J, leaving 10 bases unmatched. Germline lookup yields CDR1 DFQATT and CDR2 SNEGSKA (reference sequence). The CDR3 totals 15 residues.

CDR3 in DNA: TGTGCCAGCAGTTCAGGGACAACGAACACTGAAGCTTTCTTT. It is translated as CASSSGTTNTEAFF. The chain recombines TRBV6-5 with TRBJ1-1, with D possibly TRBD1 on 6 matching bases. The CDR3 has 14 amino acids. Germline V gene data show CDR1 as MNHEY and CDR2 as SVGAGI. With 4 bases removed from V and 1 base from J, the gap between germline ends came to 10 bases.

The chain recombines TRBV7-3 with TRBJ1-1; 9 nucleotides agree with TRBD1. The junction had 5 bases not matched to a gene; V was cut back by 5 bases and J by 4 bases. CDR3 length equals 14 residues. CDR1 SGHTA and CDR2 FQGTGA come from the germline V gene. The CDR3 region is CASSLGQGSTEAFF. The CDR3 nucleotides read TGTGCCAGCAGCCTCGGACAGGGGAGCACTGAAGCTTTCTTT.

This chain joins TRBV20-1 and TRBJ2-7; the D gene is possibly TRBD1 (5 bases). The CDR3 has 13 residues. The ends were cut back, 4 bases at V and 2 bases at J, with 12 bases in the middle. CDR1 DFQATT and CDR2 SNEGSKA come from the germline V gene (reference sequence). Here the CDR3 DNA reads TGCAGTGCTACCCAGACAGATACCTACGAGCAGTACTTC. Amino acid sequence: CSATQTDTYEQYF.

The chain combines TRBV20-1 with TRBJ1-3, with D perhaps matching TRBD1 (5 bases). The CDR3 has 16 residues. Germline CDR1 and CDR2: DFQATT and SNEGSKA (reference sequence). V was trimmed by 6 bases and J by 0 bases, leaving 18 bases between them. The CDR3 DNA is TGCAGTGCGGGACCCCCGGACCGACGCTCTGGAAACACCATATATTTT. Encoded protein: CSAGPPDRRSGNTIYF.

V usage is TRBV6-5 and J usage is TRBJ2-5; 9 bases match TRBD1. Germline V CDR1 and CDR2: MNHEY, SVGAGI. The V gene end was trimmed by 0 bases and the J gene end by 2 bases; junction bases not matched to a gene: 1. This CDR3 region has 15 residues. CDR3 DNA: TGTGCCAGCAGTTACTCCGGGACAGGGCAAGAGACCCAGTACTTC. Translating it yields CASSYSGTGQETQYF.

By frequency in the sample, this clonotype is large (0.1 to 1%). The V call is TRBV6-1, the J call TRBJ1-2; 8 nucleotides match TRBD1. Germline-derived CDR1 and CDR2 are MNHNS and SASEGT. Trimming at V came to 6 bases and at J to 4 bases, leaving 7 bases not matched to a gene. This CDR3 spans 14 amino acids. CDR3: CASRPRTGTYGYTF. The DNA of the CDR3 is TGTGCCAGCAGACCTCGGACAGGGACCTATGGCTACACCTTC.

The V call is TRBV19, the J call TRBJ2-2, with 7 bases that match TRBD2. After removal of 6 bases from V and 4 bases from J, the junction contained 8 bases not matched to a gene. The CDR3 has 15 amino acids. Germline V gene sequence: CDR1 LNHDA, CDR2 SQIVND (reference sequence). For the CDR3, the DNA is TGTGCCAGTAGAACTGGCGGGAGCACCACCGGGGAGCTGTTTTTT. It is translated as CASRTGGSTTGELFF.

The V call is TRBV20-1, the J call TRBJ1-2, with D maybe TRBD1 (5 bases). Germline assignment: CDR1 DFQATT and CDR2 SNEGSKA (reference sequence). This CDR3 contains 15 residues. V was cut by 3 bases and J by 4 bases, with 18 bases left in between. CDR3 in DNA: TGCAGTGCTAGGGATCGGCAGGGCGCGGGCTATGGCTACACCTTC. Its protein product is CSARDRQGAGYGYTF.

The genes are TRBV21-1 and TRBJ1-6. TRBV21-1 is a pseudogene locus. The CDR3 is made up of 16 amino acids. The CDR3 loop is CASSLRYVSYNSPLHF. CDR3 DNA sequence: TGTGCCAGCAGCCTACGATACGTCTCCTATAATTCACCCCTCCACTTT.

The gene calls are TRBV7-8 and TRBJ2-7, with 9 bases fitting TRBD1. Trimming cost V 4 bases and J 6 bases; bases outside gene matches: 1. In germline, CDR1 is SGHVS, CDR2 FQNEAQ. The CDR3 is 12 residues long. This CDR3 reads CASSYRGREQYF. The CDR3 region has the DNA TGTGCCAGCAGCTACAGGGGGCGCGAGCAGTACTTC.

This chain links TRBV19 with TRBJ1-2; TRBD1 agrees at 11 bases. Germline lookup yields CDR1 LNHDA and CDR2 SQIVND (reference sequence). This CDR3 has 14 amino acids. V dropped 5 bases and J dropped 6; count of bases not matched to a gene: 5. CDR3 in amino acids: CASSSGQGVDGYTF. As DNA, the CDR3 is TGTGCCAGTAGTTCGGGACAGGGGGTCGATGGCTACACCTTC.

This clonotype was observed a single time. The rearrangement links TRBV20-1 to TRBJ2-3; the match to TRBD1 covers 11 bases. Germline CDR1 is DFQATT and CDR2 is SNEGSKA (reference sequence). The V gene end was trimmed by 3 bases and the J gene end by 6 bases; junction bases not matched to a gene: 8. There are 15 residues in the CDR3. DNA for the CDR3: TGCAGTGCTAGGGACAGGGGGCGGTCGCAGGATACGCAGTATTTT. Translation: CSARDRGRSQDTQYF.

The chain couples TRBV7-9 to TRBJ1-6, with 7 bases identical to TRBD1. This CDR3 comprises 15 residues. Unmatched junction bases numbered 8, after V lost 5 bases and J lost 7 bases. Germline CDR1 reads SEHNR; CDR2 reads FQNEAQ (reference sequence). The CDR3 region has the DNA TGTGCCAGCAGCCATATTGACAGGGACAATTCACCCCTCCACTTT. Translating it yields CASSHIDRDNSPLHF.

The J gene is TRBJ2-1, the V gene TRBV7-2; TRBD1 aligns across 8 bases. The CDR3 spans 15 residues. V trimming: 2 bases; J trimming: 4 bases; junction bases outside the gene matches: 4. From germline, CDR1 is SGHTA and CDR2 FQGNSA. CDR3 DNA: TGTGCCAGCAGCTTACAGGACAGGGAGTACAATGAGCAGTTCTTC. It yields the protein CASSLQDREYNEQFF.

The chain joins TRBV6-1 to TRBJ2-6; tentatively, D is TRBD2 (6 bases). The CDR3 has 18 residues. Germline V gives CDR1 MNHNS, CDR2 SASEGT. The V and J ends lost 6 bases and 3 bases respectively, with 21 bases between them. CDR3 nucleotides: TGTGCCAGCAGAATCGTCCGGGACTGGAGGTATGGGGCCAACGTCCTGACTTTC. It specifies CASRIVRDWRYGANVLTF.

This chain joins TRBV27 and TRBJ1-5; the D is unclear. Germline CDR1 reads MNHEY; CDR2 reads SMNVEV (reference sequence). V was trimmed by 10 bases and J by 5 bases, leaving 6 bases between them. The CDR3 spans 10 residues. The CDR3 is CAIQDQPQHF. DNA of the CDR3: TGTGCCATCCAGGATCAGCCCCAGCATTTT.